This record looks at one T cell receptor (beta chain) sequence and its context. What it binds is not known. This sample is part of a study of T cell responses to AZD1222 COVID-19 vaccine. Regarding the study as a whole: An increase in Spike-specific TCR breadth and depth was observed after two AZD1222 doses.

From germline, CDR1 is SGHTA and CDR2 FQGTGA. This CDR3 spans 15 amino acids. The junction had 5 bases not matched to a gene; V was cut back by 0 bases and J by 6 bases. Method: immunoSEQ multiplex PCR; TCRdb's copy keeps in-frame clones and lacks some. The sample holds about 120,000 clones, roughly 87% seen once. The clonotype comes from an adult in good health. The input for sequencing was peripheral blood, taken on day 0 of AZD1222 vaccination. J is TRBJ2-1 and V is TRBV7-3; 7 bases line up with TRBD2. CDR3 protein: CASSLTPGGRNEQFF. CDR3 nucleotide sequence: TGTGCCAGCAGCTTAACGCCGGGAGGACGCAATGAGCAGTTCTTC.